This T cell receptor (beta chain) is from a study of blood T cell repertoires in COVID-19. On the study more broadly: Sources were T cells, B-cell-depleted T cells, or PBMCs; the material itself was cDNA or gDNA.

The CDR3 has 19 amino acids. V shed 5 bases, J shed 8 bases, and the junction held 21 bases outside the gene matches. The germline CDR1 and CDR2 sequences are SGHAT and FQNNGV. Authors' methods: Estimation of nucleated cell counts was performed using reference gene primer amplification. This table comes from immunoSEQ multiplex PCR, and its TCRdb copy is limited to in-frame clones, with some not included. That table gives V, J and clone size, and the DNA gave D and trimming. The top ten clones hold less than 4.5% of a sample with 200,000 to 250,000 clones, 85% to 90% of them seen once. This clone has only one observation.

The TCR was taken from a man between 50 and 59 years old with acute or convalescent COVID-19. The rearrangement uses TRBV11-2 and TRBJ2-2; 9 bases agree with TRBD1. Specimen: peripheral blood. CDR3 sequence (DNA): TGTGCCAGCAGCACCACCTCCCCCGGGACAGGGCTCCTGGCGGGGGAGCTGTTTTTT. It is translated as CASSTTSPGTGLLAGELFF.